What follows are 12 T cell receptor beta chains derived from one specimen sequenced in a study of blood T cells in healthy people across ages. Then a second PCR, running roughly 7 to 11 cycles, was carried out with a sample-barcoded 5' primer and a J-beta primer mix. Via MiXCR, TCRdb re-called the 5' RACE reads, giving one row per CDR3 protein. The sample yields about 1.1 million distinct CDR3 sequences, under 40% seen once. The sequencing input was blood. These receptors were taken from a man younger than 35 in good health.

The chain joins TRBV10-3 to TRBJ2-6, with D uncertain. V gave up 0 bases and J gave up 3 bases, with 12 bases separating them. The CDR3 runs to 17 residues. CDR1 ENHRY and CDR2 SYGVKD come from the germline V gene. Written as DNA, the CDR3 is TGTGCCATCAGTGAGTCAGGCCTCGCCGGTGGGGCCAACGTCCTGACTTTC. This codes for CAISESGLAGGANVLTF.

In this sample, this clonotype turned up a few times. CDR3 sequence (DNA): TGTGCCAGCAGACGAACTAGAGAAGGGGGCTACACCTTC. Amino acid sequence: CASRRTREGGYTF. The chain couples TRBV6-5 to TRBJ1-2; D not certain. The germline gives CDR1 MNHEY, CDR2 SVGAGI. This CDR3 spans 13 amino acids. V was shortened by 6 bases and J by 8 bases, with 16 bases between the two germline ends.

This clonotype came up a few times. The rearrangement joins TRBV20-1 to TRBJ2-7, with a possible D match to TRBD1 (5 bases). With 3 bases removed from V and 4 bases from J, the gap between germline ends came to 16 bases. Germline CDR1 is DFQATT and CDR2 is SNEGSKA (reference sequence). The CDR3 consists of 14 residues. This CDR3 reads CSASVLATGYEQYF. In DNA, the CDR3 is TGCAGTGCTAGTGTACTGGCAACAGGATACGAGCAGTACTTC.

There are a few counts of this clonotype. The genes are TRBV13 and TRBJ1-4; unclear D gene. The CDR3 is made up of 14 amino acids. Between the trimmed V and J ends, which lost 2 bases and 6 bases, there was a span of 10 bases. Germline V gene data show CDR1 as PRHDT and CDR2 as FYEKMQ (reference sequence). CDR3 protein: CASSLKLADEKLFF. The CDR3 coding sequence is TGTGCCAGCAGCTTAAAGTTGGCCGATGAAAAACTGTTTTTT.

This clonotype was recorded a few times. The chain combines TRBV20-1 with TRBJ2-3, with D maybe TRBD2 (5 bases). Germline-derived CDR1 and CDR2 are DFQATT and SNEGSKA (reference sequence). The CDR3 runs 16 residues. With 6 bases removed from V and 2 bases from J, the gap between germline ends came to 21 bases. CDR3 loop: CSAVEGRGPYTDTQYF. In DNA form, the CDR3 reads TGCAGTGCCGTCGAAGGCCGCGGGCCTTACACAGATACGCAGTATTTT.

The chain is built from TRBV5-1 and TRBJ2-3, with a weak D call TRBD2 (5 bases). Per the germline V gene, CDR1 is SGHRS and CDR2 is YFSETQ. V gave up 4 bases and J gave up 0 bases, with 18 bases separating them. The CDR3 loop spans 17 amino acids. CDR3 coding DNA: TGCGCCAGCAGCCGTGAAGGGAGCTTTACTAGCACAGATACGCAGTATTTT. Its translation is CASSREGSFTSTDTQYF.

This clonotype was seen a handful of times. V is TRBV4-2 and J is TRBJ2-7; unclear D gene. Trimming left V 1 base short and J 0 bases short, with 13 bases between. The CDR3 has 16 amino acids. Germline V gives CDR1 LGHNA, CDR2 YNFKEQ. CDR3 DNA sequence: TGTGCCAGCAGCCAAGGGGGTTTGGACGGCTCCTACGAGCAGTACTTC. As protein: CASSQGGLDGSYEQYF.

This rearrangement joins TRBV2 to TRBJ1-2; D remains unclear. CDR1 is SNHLY, CDR2 FYNNEI, per germline. V was shortened by 2 bases and J by 6 bases, with 10 bases between the two germline ends. CDR3 length: 13 residues. CDR3 amino acids: CASSERVRDGYTF. The CDR3 nucleotides are TGTGCCAGCAGTGAAAGGGTTCGGGATGGCTACACCTTC.

This clonotype was counted between two and nine times. V usage is TRBV2 and J usage is TRBJ1-5; 8 bases align to TRBD1. The trim removed 5 bases at V and 1 base at J, leaving 4 bases unmatched. The CDR3 runs to 15 residues. Germline CDR1 SNHLY, CDR2 FYNNEI. The CDR3 region has the DNA TGTGCCAGCAGTTATCAGGGGGCGAGCAATCAGCCCCAGCATTTT. As protein: CASSYQGASNQPQHF. Full variable domain (missing parts from reference TRBV2 and TRBJ1-5): EPEVTQTPSHQVTQMGQEVILRCVPISNHLYFYWYRQILGQKVEFLVSFYNNEISEKSEIFDDQFSVERPDGSNFTLKIRSTKLEDSAMYFCASSYQGASNQPQHFGDGTRLSIL.

The chain links TRBV5-1 to TRBJ1-1; perhaps TRBD1 as D (6 bases). Germline V gene data show CDR1 as SGHRS and CDR2 as YFSETQ. CDR3 size: 15 residues. V shed 2 bases and J shed 2 bases, with 13 bases lying between them. The CDR3: CASSLRGAVNTEAFF. The CDR3 nucleotides are TGCGCCAGCAGCTTAAGGGGGGCGGTAAACACTGAAGCTTTCTTT.

The chain uses TRBV4-3 and TRBJ1-1, with D maybe TRBD1 (5 bases). CDR1 is LGHNA and CDR2 is YSLEER in the germline V gene. The CDR3 extends over 14 amino acids. Trimming pared 2 bases from V and 5 bases from J, leaving 12 bases between. CDR3 sequence (DNA): TGCGCCAGCAGCCAACTCCCGCGGGGGACTGAAGCTTTCTTT. Encoded protein: CASSQLPRGTEAFF.

This rearrangement joins TRBV30 to TRBJ1-2, with D hard to call. V lost 0 bases, J lost 5 bases, and 19 bases lay in between. Germline CDR1 GTSNPN, CDR2 SVGIG (reference sequence). The CDR3 consists of 16 residues. The CDR3 nucleotides read TGTGCCTGGAGTGTACGGTCAGCGGTCACCACTTATGGCTACACCTTC. Its translation is CAWSVRSAVTTYGYTF.